This entry lists 17 T cell receptor beta chains sequenced from one sample in a study of T cells after yellow fever vaccination. Each CDR3 protein is one row after TCRdb ran MiXCR on the 5' RACE reads. The table lists a few hundred thousand distinct CDR3 sequences, about a sixth of them singletons, with about 18% in the top ten. The starting material was PBMCs, obtained around 5 days after the first yellow fever vaccination. The receptors here all came from a man aged 18 to 35 who received the YFV17D yellow fever vaccine.

The DNA of the CDR3 is TGCGCCAGCAGCTTGGGAGGAAGACTAGCAGAGACCCAGTACTTC. As protein: CASSLGGRLAETQYF. The genes are TRBV5-1 and TRBJ2-5; 7 bases are a match to TRBD2. This CDR3 has 15 residues. Germline V CDR1 and CDR2: SGHRS, YFSETQ. Trimming at V came to 0 bases and at J to 4 bases, leaving 6 bases not matched to a gene.

This rearrangement joins TRBV20-1 to TRBJ2-7; D possibly matches TRBD1 or TRBD2 (6 bases each). The CDR3 covers 14 residues. Germline CDR1 DFQATT, CDR2 SNEGSKA (reference sequence). Trimming shortened V by 0 bases and J by 7 bases, and 16 bases separated the two germline ends. The CDR3 DNA is TGCAGTGCTAGAGATCCTGAGGGGGGCGTAGAGCAGTACTTC. Its protein is CSARDPEGGVEQYF.

This clonotype came up a few times. The chain uses TRBV4-1 and TRBJ1-1; D possibly corresponds to TRBD1 (6 bases). The CDR3 has 17 residues. Per the germline V gene, CDR1 is MGHRA and CDR2 is YSYEKL. The V end was cut by 1 base, the J end by 5 bases, with 20 bases between. As DNA, the CDR3 is TGCGCCAGCAGCCAAGGGCATCTTGTTGGGGGCCAAACTGAAGCTTTCTTT. This translates into CASSQGHLVGGQTEAFF.

This clonotype was counted only a few times. The chain recombines TRBV6-2 or TRBV6-3 with TRBJ1-5; D might be TRBD1 (6 bases). CDR1 and CDR2 (germline): MNHEY, SVGEGT. Trimming stripped 4 bases from V and 0 bases from J, with 13 bases between. CDR3 length: 16 amino acids. The CDR3 is CASSLRTQGSNQPQHF. For the CDR3, the DNA is TGTGCCAGCAGTTTGCGAACACAGGGTAGCAATCAGCCCCAGCATTTT.

The chain couples TRBV20-1 to TRBJ2-3, with 10 bases lining up with TRBD2. Germline V CDR1 and CDR2: DFQATT, SNEGSKA (reference sequence). Trimming took 1 base from V and 4 from J; bases not matched to a gene: 2. This CDR3 contains 14 residues. The CDR3 protein is CSARVTSGSDTQYF. CDR3 in DNA: TGCAGTGCTAGAGTGACTAGCGGGTCAGATACGCAGTATTTT.

J is TRBJ2-7 and V is TRBV4-3, with D tentatively TRBD1 (7 bases). The germline V and J ends were trimmed by 0 bases and 6 bases, with 15 bases remaining between them. The germline V gene encodes CDR1 LGHNA and CDR2 YSLEER. The CDR3 consists of 15 residues. The CDR3 nucleotides read TGCGCCAGCAGCCAAGATCGGAGGGGGCGGTTCGAGCAGTACTTC. Residues: CASSQDRRGRFEQYF.

This clonotype was seen only a few times. V and J are TRBV7-9 and TRBJ1-2, with 8 nucleotides matching TRBD1. V lost 4 bases, J lost 5 bases, and 12 bases stayed unmatched. In germline, CDR1 is SEHNR, CDR2 FQNEAQ (reference sequence). The CDR3 is 16 amino acids. DNA of the CDR3: TGTGCCAGCAGCTCCTCCCAGGGGGCCCGGATTTATGGCTACACCTTC. It encodes CASSSSQGARIYGYTF.

The chain joins TRBV7-9 to TRBJ2-3; D unclear. V gave up 5 bases and J gave up 0 bases, with 15 bases separating them. The germline V gene has CDR1 SEHNR and CDR2 FQNEAQ (reference sequence). CDR3 length: 16 amino acids. The CDR3 region has the DNA TGTGCCAGCAGCCCACGACTGGAGACTAGCACAGATACGCAGTATTTT. It is translated as CASSPRLETSTDTQYF. Looking up the rest from reference TRBV7-9 and TRBJ2-3 gives the full variable domain: DTGVSQNPRHKITKRGQNVTFRCDPISEHNRLYWYRQTLGQGPEFLTYFQNEAQLEKSRLLSDRFSAERPKGSFSTLEIQRTEQGDSAMYLCASSPRLETSTDTQYFGPGTRLTVL.

This clonotype showed up just a few times. The chain joins TRBV9 to TRBJ2-7; TRBD1 matches at 8 bases. V lost 2 bases to trimming and J lost 6 bases; unmatched junction nucleotides: 16. Germline CDR1 SGDLS, CDR2 YYNGEE. The CDR3 loop spans 17 amino acids. The DNA for the CDR3 is TGTGCCAGCAGCGTGGGGATGGACAGGGCAGGCGTGGGCGAGCAGTACTTC. Translated: CASSVGMDRAGVGEQYF.

The sample holds a few counts of this clonotype. The rearrangement uses TRBV7-9 and TRBJ2-7, with D unresolved. V lost 4 bases, J lost 2 bases, and 12 bases lay in between. In germline, CDR1 is SEHNR, CDR2 FQNEAQ (reference sequence). CDR3 length: 14 residues. In DNA, the CDR3 is TGTGCCAGCAGCTACGGTGGGGTCGCCTACGAGCAGTACTTC. It is translated as CASSYGGVAYEQYF.

This clonotype was observed a few times. The chain couples TRBV6-5 to TRBJ2-1; 13 bases line up with TRBD2. This CDR3 has 16 amino acids. Germline CDR1 MNHEY, CDR2 SVGAGI. V lost 6 bases to trimming and J lost 9 bases; unmatched junction nucleotides: 11. CDR3 DNA sequence: TGTGCCAGCAGCCGACGACTAGCGGGGGGAGCGAGTGAGCAGTTCTTC. This sequence encodes CASSRRLAGGASEQFF.

V gene TRBV19 combines with J gene TRBJ2-1; 11 bases align to TRBD1. This CDR3 comprises 16 residues. J lost 13 bases, V lost 3 bases, and 14 bases had no gene match. CDR1 is LNHDA and CDR2 is SQIVND in the germline V gene (reference sequence). CDR3 nucleotides: TGTGCCAGTAGTATCCTTACCGCCCAGGACAGGGGGCTTCAGTTCTTC. Encoded protein: CASSILTAQDRGLQFF.

This clonotype turned up a few times. V is TRBV11-2 and J is TRBJ2-5; 8 bases match TRBD1. This CDR3 region has 16 residues. Trimming at V came to 4 bases and at J to 4 bases, leaving 11 bases not matched to a gene. The germline CDR1 and CDR2 sequences are SGHAT and FQNNGV. Here the CDR3 reads CASSSMPRGRTETQYF. The CDR3 DNA reads as TGTGCCAGCAGCTCAATGCCCAGGGGGCGTACAGAGACCCAGTACTTC.

The chain uses TRBV2 and TRBJ2-2; D uncertain. Germline values: CDR1 SNHLY, CDR2 FYNNEI. V was trimmed by 2 bases and J by 4 bases, leaving 11 bases between them. The CDR3 has 15 residues. The CDR3 nucleotides read TGTGCCAGCAGTGAAAGTGCGGCGTTCACCGGGGAGCTGTTTTTT. Translating gives CASSESAAFTGELFF.

The rearrangement links TRBV29-1 to TRBJ1-2; TRBD1 matches at 7 bases. V dropped 6 bases and J dropped 1; count of bases not matched to a gene: 8. This CDR3 contains 14 residues. Germline CDR1 is SQVTM and CDR2 is ANQGSEA. CDR3 in amino acids: CSVQDRNINYGYTF. The CDR3 DNA reads as TGCAGCGTCCAGGACAGGAACATTAACTATGGCTACACCTTC. Together with reference TRBV29-1 and TRBJ1-2, the CDR3 gives the full variable domain: SAVISQKPSRDICQRGTSLTIQCQVDSQVTMMFWYRQQPGQSLTLIATANQGSEATYESGFVIDKFPISRPNLTFSTLTVSNMSPEDSSIYLCSVQDRNINYGYTFGSGTRLTVV.

The chain uses TRBV28 and TRBJ2-1; D may correspond to TRBD1 or TRBD2 (7 bases each). The CDR3 is made up of 16 amino acids. V shed 8 bases and J shed 3 bases, with 20 bases lying between them. The germline gives CDR1 MDHEN, CDR2 SYDVKM. CDR3 DNA sequence: TGTGCCAGCGGCGGGAGTCGAGGGGACAGCTACAATGAGCAGTTCTTC. Its translation: CASGGSRGDSYNEQFF.

This clonotype has ten or more counts. For the CDR3, the DNA is TGTGCCAGTAGGTCAGGGGCGACCGGGGAGCTGTTTTTT. Amino acid sequence: CASRSGATGELFF. The chain joins TRBV19 to TRBJ2-2, with a tentative D call TRBD1 (6 bases). Trimming took 6 bases from V and 5 from J, leaving 10 bases between them. Germline loops: CDR1 LNHDA, CDR2 SQIVND (reference sequence). CDR3 length: 13 residues.